Following are 14 T cell receptor beta chains from one sample sequenced in a study of cytomegalovirus exposure and HLA in healthy donors. Assay used: immunoSEQ multiplex PCR; TCRdb lists only in-frame clones, some missing. The sample contains some 140,000 clones, about 80% of which appear only once. The sample taken for sequencing was PBMCs. Source of these receptors: a man aged 30 to 45 in good health and CMV-seropositive.

The rearrangement joins TRBV20-1 to TRBJ1-4, with 7 nucleotides matching TRBD1. Losses at the gene ends were 5 bases for V and 8 bases for J; bases not matched to a gene: 2. This CDR3 spans 11 amino acids. Germline assignment: CDR1 DFQATT and CDR2 SNEGSKA (reference sequence). The CDR3 DNA reads as TGCAGTGCTGTGACAGGGGAAAAACTGTTTTTT. This translates into CSAVTGEKLFF.

V usage is TRBV4-2 and J usage is TRBJ2-1; 8 bases map to TRBD1. J gave up 8 bases and V 1 base, and 10 bases lay outside the gene matches. Germline CDR1 is LGHNA and CDR2 is YNFKEQ. There are 16 residues in the CDR3. The DNA for the CDR3 is TGTGCCAGCAGCCAAGGTCGGGACAGGATAAAGGATGAGCAGTTCTTC. This translates into CASSQGRDRIKDEQFF.

This clone has just one count. This CDR3 is CASSVATGGPADTQYF. In DNA form, the CDR3 reads TGTGCCAGCAGCGTAGCTACGGGGGGGCCGGCAGATACGCAGTATTTT. This sequence joins TRBV9 and TRBJ2-3; TRBD2 agrees at 8 bases. The junction had 7 bases not matched to a gene; V was cut back by 0 bases and J by 4 bases. This CDR3 comprises 16 residues. In germline, CDR1 is SGDLS, CDR2 YYNGEE.

The chain employs TRBV18 and TRBJ1-1; the match to TRBD1 covers 7 bases. This CDR3 region has 15 residues. Germline V gives CDR1 KGHSH, CDR2 LQKENI. With V trimmed by 1 base and J by 3 bases, 5 bases remained unmatched. The CDR3 protein is CASSPQGAGHTEAFF. The CDR3 nucleotides read TGTGCCAGCTCACCACAGGGGGCTGGTCACACTGAAGCTTTCTTT.

This chain links TRBV27 with TRBJ2-5; weak D call: TRBD2 (5 bases). Between the trimmed V and J ends, which lost 5 bases and 3 bases, there was a span of 16 bases. The CDR3 totals 15 residues. The germline V gene has CDR1 MNHEY and CDR2 SMNVEV (reference sequence). The CDR3 is CASSPLGERKETQYF. The CDR3 nucleotides are TGTGCCAGCAGTCCATTGGGAGAGAGGAAAGAGACCCAGTACTTC.

This chain connects TRBV5-8 to TRBJ1-1; tentatively, D is TRBD1 (6 bases). This CDR3 spans 15 amino acids. The germline V gene has CDR1 SGHTS and CDR2 YDEGEE. V was shortened by 3 bases and J by 8 bases, with 20 bases between the two germline ends. The CDR3 DNA sequence: TGTGCCAGCAGCTACGGGGGGCAGCCCTCAGGAGAAGCTTTCTTT. Protein: CASSYGGQPSGEAFF.

For this clone: The identical CDR3 is also encoded by other nucleotide sequences in the sample. V and J are TRBV9 and TRBJ1-1, with D perhaps matching TRBD1 (5 bases). CDR1 is SGDLS, CDR2 YYNGEE, per germline. With 2 bases removed from V and 0 bases from J, the gap between germline ends came to 8 bases. CDR3 length: 14 residues. The CDR3: CASSVSGMNTEAFF. DNA of the CDR3: TGTGCCAGCAGCGTGTCAGGGATGAACACTGAAGCTTTCTTT.

In DNA, the CDR3 is TGTGCCAGTAGTATCCCCGCGGCACTCAGCTATGGCTACACCTTC. Its translation is CASSIPAALSYGYTF. The chain employs TRBV19 and TRBJ1-2; D gene ambiguous. Trimming took 3 bases from V and 4 from J, leaving 15 bases between them. Germline-derived CDR1 and CDR2 are LNHDA and SQIVND (reference sequence). The CDR3 has 15 amino acids. The full variable domain, with the rest looked up from reference TRBV19 and TRBJ1-2, is DGGITQSPKYLFRKEGQNVTLSCEQNLNHDAMYWYRQDPGQGLRLIYYSQIVNDFQKGDIAEGYSVSREKKESFPLTVTSAQKNPTAFYLCASSIPAALSYGYTFGSGTRLTVV.

This sequence joins TRBV27 and TRBJ2-1; TRBD2 matches at 9 bases. This CDR3 has 16 residues. After removal of 10 bases from V and 4 bases from J, the junction contained 14 bases not matched to a gene. The germline gives CDR1 MNHEY, CDR2 SMNVEV (reference sequence). Written as DNA, the CDR3 is TGTGCCACCTCGGTCTTGAGACTAGCGGAATACAATGAGCAGTTCTTC. Its translation: CATSVLRLAEYNEQFF.

The CDR3 region has the DNA TGTGCCAGCAGCAAGACAGGGGTAGGCACAGATACGCAGTATTTT. Translation: CASSKTGVGTDTQYF. This chain joins TRBV2 and TRBJ2-3, with 8 nucleotides matching TRBD1. Per the germline V gene, CDR1 is SNHLY and CDR2 is FYNNEI. Losses at the gene ends were 6 bases for V and 1 base for J; bases not matched to a gene: 6. The CDR3 extends over 15 amino acids.

V and J are TRBV5-1 and TRBJ2-7; D perhaps matches TRBD2 (6 bases). CDR1 and CDR2 (germline): SGHRS, YFSETQ. CDR3 length: 16 residues. Deletions cut 0 bases from V and 0 bases from J, with 13 bases between. In DNA, the CDR3 is TGCGCCAGCAGCTTGGGGGGGGACTTTCCCTCCTACGAGCAGTACTTC. Its protein is CASSLGGDFPSYEQYF. Based on the CDR3 plus reference TRBV5-1 and TRBJ2-7, the full variable domain is KAGVTQTPRYLIKTRGQQVTLSCSPISGHRSVSWYQQTPGQGLQFLFEYFSETQRNKGNFPGRFSGRQFSNSRSEMNVSTLELGDSALYLCASSLGGDFPSYEQYFGPGTRLTVT.

The table lists this clone with a count of one. The V and J genes are TRBV25-1 and TRBJ2-3; TRBD1 agrees at 7 bases. V was clipped by 2 bases and J by 2 bases; unmatched bases: 4. Germline loops: CDR1 MGHDK, CDR2 SYGVNS. The CDR3 contains 15 residues. CDR3 in amino acids: CASSEMGQHTDTQYF. CDR3 in DNA: TGTGCCAGCAGTGAAATGGGACAGCACACAGATACGCAGTATTTT. The entire variable domain, with the rest obtained from reference TRBV25-1 and TRBJ2-3, is as follows: EADIYQTPRYLVIGTGKKITLECSQTMGHDKMYWYQQDPGMELHLIHYSYGVNSTEKGDLSSESTVSRIRTEHFPLTLESARPSHTSQYLCASSEMGQHTDTQYFGPGTRLTVL.

This clone was seen only a few times. V and J are TRBV2 and TRBJ1-6, with 9 bases fitting TRBD1. Trimming cost V 8 bases and J 7 bases; bases outside gene matches: 6. Germline V gene lookup returns CDR1 SNHLY and CDR2 FYNNEI. The CDR3 loop spans 14 amino acids. In DNA, the CDR3 is TGTGCCAGCGGGACAGGGACTAGGAATTCACCCCTCCACTTT. It yields the protein CASGTGTRNSPLHF.

A remark on this clone: Other DNA sequences in this sample translate to the same CDR3. The chain has TRBV5-1 and TRBJ1-1, with 7 bases fitting TRBD1. Germline CDR1 SGHRS, CDR2 YFSETQ. Trimming cost V 2 bases and J 0 bases; bases outside gene matches: 1. The CDR3 is 14 residues long. In DNA form, the CDR3 reads TGCGCCAGCAGCTTACAGGGGATGAACACTGAAGCTTTCTTT. Its protein product is CASSLQGMNTEAFF.